These T cell receptor beta chains were read from a single sample in a study of blood T cell repertoires in COVID-19. Libraries were prepared by immunoSEQ multiplex PCR; TCRdb keeps only in-frame clonotypes and omits some of them. The sample lists some 71,000 clones, about 90% seen once, with 5.3% in the top ten. Material for sequencing was peripheral blood. These receptors all come from a man in his forties or fifties with acute or convalescent COVID-19. Both conserved end residues are part of each CDR3. Each record gives: J gene, V gene, D gene, clone size, CDR3 DNA, CDR3 protein. A D gene is named only where the DNA matches it firmly. Clone size is stated in some rows and not others, as once, few, many or a class when expanded.

TRBJ2-7 TRBV5-1 TRBD2 NA TGCGCCAGCAGCGTGGGTACTAGCGGGCGCGAGCAGTACTTC CASSVGTSGREQYF
TRBJ2-7 TRBV6-5 TRBD1 NA TGTGCCAGCAGCTGGGACAGGGAGTCCGAGCAGTACTTC CASSWDRESEQYF
TRBJ2-1 TRBV7-9 TRBD2 NA TGTGCCAGCAGCTTCCCGACTAGCGGGAGAGGGGCCTACAATGAGCAGTTCTTC CASSFPTSGRGAYNEQFF
TRBJ2-5 TRBV12-3/TRBV12-4 NA NA TGTGCCAGCAGTTTGGACTACCAAGAGACCCAGTACTTC CASSLDYQETQYF
TRBJ2-7 TRBV10-3 TRBD2 NA TGTGCCATCAGTAGACTAGCGGACTCCTACGAGCAGTACTTC CAISRLADSYEQYF
TRBJ2-1 TRBV7-9 TRBD2 NA TGTGCCAGCAGCTTAGCACTAGCGGGAGTGAATGAGCAGTTCTTC CASSLALAGVNEQFF
TRBJ2-5 TRBV7-2 TRBD2 NA TGTGCCAGCACCTCGGGTCTAGCGGGGGAGACCCAGTACTTC CASTSGLAGETQYF
TRBJ2-7 TRBV27 TRBD2 NA TGTGCCAGCAGTTTTAATATGGGAGGGGTCGAGCAGTACTTC CASSFNMGGVEQYF
TRBJ1-1 TRBV27 TRBD1 NA TGTGCCAGCAGCCGAGACAGGGCGGACACTGAAGCTTTCTTT CASSRDRADTEAFF
TRBJ2-7 TRBV20-1 NA NA TGCAGTGCTAGTCATCCCTCAGGTTACGAGCAGTACTTC CSASHPSGYEQYF
TRBJ2-7 TRBV12-5 NA NA TGTGCTAGTGGTCCCTCAATGCCAGGGCCTTCCCTCTACGAGCAGTACTTC CASGPSMPGPSLYEQYF
TRBJ1-2 TRBV28 TRBD1 NA TGTGCCAGCATGCGGTACGGGACAGGGAGGATTAGCTATGGCTACACCTTC CASMRYGTGRISYGYTF
TRBJ2-1 TRBV5-4 TRBD2 few TGTGCCAGCAGCGATCTGGGGACTAGCGGGAGGTACAATGAGCAGTTCTTC CASSDLGTSGRYNEQFF
TRBJ2-7 TRBV18 NA once TGTGCCAGCTCACCGTCGGGGAGCTCCTACGAGCAGTACTTC CASSPSGSSYEQYF
TRBJ2-5 TRBV29-1 NA NA TGCAGCGTTGAACATCAGGGCGCGGCCCAGTACTTC CSVEHQGAAQYF
TRBJ1-5 TRBV18 TRBD1 NA TGTGCCAGCTCACCAACAGGGGCGGTCCAGCCCCAGCATTTT CASSPTGAVQPQHF
TRBJ2-2 TRBV7-9 NA NA TGTGCCAGCAGCTTAGTTTCTGAGGTCGAGGGGCTGTTTTTT CASSLVSEVEGLFF
TRBJ1-5 TRBV7-2 NA NA TGTGCCAGCAGCTTTCCGAGACAGGCTCAGCCCCAGCATTTT CASSFPRQAQPQHF
TRBJ2-3 TRBV2 TRBD2 NA TGTGCCAGCAGTGACGGGCGGGAGGGCCGATATACGCAGTATTTT CASSDGREGRYTQYF
TRBJ2-7 TRBV20-1 NA NA TGCAGTGCTAGTCTTCACGGGGGGCACGAGCAGTACTTC CSASLHGGHEQYF
TRBJ1-2 TRBV28 NA NA TGTGCCAGCAGTTTAAGACCGAGGGCAGGCGGGGGCTACACCTTC CASSLRPRAGGGYTF
TRBJ1-5 TRBV15 NA NA TGTGCCACCACGAGGGAGAGCAATCAGCCCCAGCATTTT CATTRESNQPQHF
TRBJ2-7 TRBV5-5 NA NA TGTGCCAGCAGCTTGGTTCCGGAGTCCTACGAGCAGTACTTC CASSLVPESYEQYF
TRBJ2-7 TRBV24-1 NA NA TGTGCCACCAGTGACCATCTTAGCGTCGAGCAGTACTTC CATSDHLSVEQYF
TRBJ1-2 TRBV21-1 NA NA TGTGCCAGCAGCAAACAATACGGCACCTTC CASSKQYGTF
TRBJ2-5 TRBV3-1/TRBV3-2 TRBD1 few TGTGCCAGCAGCCAAGGGACAGGGTTTGGAGAGACCCAGTACTTC CASSQGTGFGETQYF
TRBJ2-3 TRBV19 NA once TGTGCCAGTAGTACCATCCTCGAGGGGACTTCCCCAGATACGCAGTATTTT CASSTILEGTSPDTQYF
TRBJ2-4 TRBV5-1 NA NA TGCGCCAGCAGCCCACAGCTAGCCAAAAACATTCAGTACTTC CASSPQLAKNIQYF
TRBJ1-6 TRBV5-1 NA NA TGCGCCAGCAGTAAGGAGGCGGGCTCCCCTTCACCCCTCCACTTT CASSKEAGSPSPLHF
TRBJ2-3 TRBV15 TRBD2 NA TGTGCCACCAGTCCCGCGGGGGGAACAGTAGATACGCAGTATTTT CATSPAGGTVDTQYF
TRBJ1-6 TRBV7-2 NA NA TGTGCCAGCAGCTTACGGGACTCAGGTTCTAATTCACCCCTCCACTTT CASSLRDSGSNSPLHF
TRBJ1-4 TRBV5-1 NA NA TGCGCCAGCAGCTTCGGGAATTGGGCCCCGGATGAAAAACTGTTTTTT CASSFGNWAPDEKLFF
TRBJ2-3 TRBV5-4 TRBD2 NA TGTGCCAGCAGCTTGGTTCTTCTAGCGGCCACAGATACGCAGTATTTT CASSLVLLAATDTQYF